The clone carrying this TCR beta chain was recorded once. As yet, its antigen is unknown. The record originates from a study of T cell responses to AZD1222 COVID-19 vaccine. Findings of the study overall: The donors showed a predominance of white British ancestry and of females, with possible underestimation of clonal diversity. Sampling captured repertoires only after the peak T cell response.

There are 15 residues in the CDR3. V lost 4 bases to trimming and J lost 3 bases, with 16 bases between them. The germline V gene has CDR1 MNHEY and CDR2 SVGAGI. Clones were read by immunoSEQ multiplex PCR, and TCRdb kept only the in-frame ones, dropping some. Of just under 95,000 clones in the sample, approximately 84% were seen once. Sequencing used peripheral blood, obtained on day 0 of AZD1222 vaccination. The source is an adult in good health. V usage is TRBV6-5 and J usage is TRBJ2-7; TRBD2 is a possible D gene (6 bases). As DNA, the CDR3 is TGTGCCAGCAGTTCATACCAGGGAGGTGTCTACGAGCAGTACTTC. Translation: CASSSYQGGVYEQYF.